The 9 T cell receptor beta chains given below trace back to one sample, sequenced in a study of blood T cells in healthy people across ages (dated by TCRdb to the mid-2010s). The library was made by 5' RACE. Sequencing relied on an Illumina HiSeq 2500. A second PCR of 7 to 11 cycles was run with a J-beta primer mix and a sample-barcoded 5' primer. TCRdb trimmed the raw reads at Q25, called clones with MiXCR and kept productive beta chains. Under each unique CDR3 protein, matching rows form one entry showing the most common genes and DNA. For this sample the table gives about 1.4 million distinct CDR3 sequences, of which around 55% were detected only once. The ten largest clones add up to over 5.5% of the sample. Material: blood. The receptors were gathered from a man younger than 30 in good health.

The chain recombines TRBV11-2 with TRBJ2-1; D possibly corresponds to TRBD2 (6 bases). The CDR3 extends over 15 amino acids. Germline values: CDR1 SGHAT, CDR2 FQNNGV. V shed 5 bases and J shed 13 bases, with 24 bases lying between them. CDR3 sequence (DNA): TGTGCCAGCAGCGATGGGACTGGTAGGGAAGAGACCCAGTTCTTC. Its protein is CASSDGTGREETQFF.

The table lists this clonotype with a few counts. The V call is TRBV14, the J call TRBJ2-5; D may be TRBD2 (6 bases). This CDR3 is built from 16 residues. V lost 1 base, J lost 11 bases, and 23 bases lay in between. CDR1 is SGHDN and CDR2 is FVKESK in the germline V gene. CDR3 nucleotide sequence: TGTGCCAGCAGCCAAGGGTCGGTGCGGGATAGGATTGTGCAGTACTTC. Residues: CASSQGSVRDRIVQYF.

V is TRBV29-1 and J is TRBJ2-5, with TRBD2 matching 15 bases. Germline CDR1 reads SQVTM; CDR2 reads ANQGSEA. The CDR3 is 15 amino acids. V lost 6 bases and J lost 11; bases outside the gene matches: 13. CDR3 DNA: TGCAGCGTGGTTGGACTAGCGGGAGGGCCTCGGGAGCAGTACTTC. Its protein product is CSVVGLAGGPREQYF.

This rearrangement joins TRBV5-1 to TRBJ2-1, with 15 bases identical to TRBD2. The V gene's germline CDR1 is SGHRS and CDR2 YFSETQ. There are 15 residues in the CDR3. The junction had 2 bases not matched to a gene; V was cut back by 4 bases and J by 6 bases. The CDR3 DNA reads TGCGCCAGCAGCATGGGACTAGCGGGAGGCAATGAGCAGTTCTTC. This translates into CASSMGLAGGNEQFF.

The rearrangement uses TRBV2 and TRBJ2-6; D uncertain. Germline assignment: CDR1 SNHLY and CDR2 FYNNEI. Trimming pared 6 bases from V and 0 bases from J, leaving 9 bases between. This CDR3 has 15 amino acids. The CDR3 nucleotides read TGTGCCAGCAGAGCGTCAGACTCTGGGGCCAACGTCCTGACTTTC. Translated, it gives CASRASDSGANVLTF. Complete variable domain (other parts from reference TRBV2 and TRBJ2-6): EPEVTQTPSHQVTQMGQEVILRCVPISNHLYFYWYRQILGQKVEFLVSFYNNEISEKSEIFDDQFSVERPDGSNFTLKIRSTKLEDSAMYFCASRASDSGANVLTFGAGSRLTVL.

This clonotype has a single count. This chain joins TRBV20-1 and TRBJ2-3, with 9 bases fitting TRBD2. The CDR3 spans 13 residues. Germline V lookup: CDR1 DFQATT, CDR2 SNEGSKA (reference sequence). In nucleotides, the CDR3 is TGCAGCCGAGCGGGGGGCGGGACAGATACGCAGTATTTT. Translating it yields CSRAGGGTDTQYF.

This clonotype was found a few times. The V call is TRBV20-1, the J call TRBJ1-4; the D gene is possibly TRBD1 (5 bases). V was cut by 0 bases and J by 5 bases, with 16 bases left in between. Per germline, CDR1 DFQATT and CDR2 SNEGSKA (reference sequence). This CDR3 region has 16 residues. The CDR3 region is CSARDQTGVGNEKLFF. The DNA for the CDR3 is TGCAGTGCTAGAGATCAAACAGGTGTCGGAAATGAAAAACTGTTTTTT.

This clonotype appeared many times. CDR3 DNA: TGTGCCAGCAGTTTAAGAGATACGCAGTATTTT. As protein: CASSLRDTQYF. This rearrangement joins TRBV12-3 or TRBV12-4 to TRBJ2-3; D unresolved. The length of the CDR3 is 11 residues. Trimming took 2 bases from V and 5 from J, leaving 2 bases between them.

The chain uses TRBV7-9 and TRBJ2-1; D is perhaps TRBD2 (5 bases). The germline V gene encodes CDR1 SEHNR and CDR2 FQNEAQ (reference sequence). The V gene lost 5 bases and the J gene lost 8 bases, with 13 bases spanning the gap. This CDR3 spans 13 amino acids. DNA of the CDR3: TGTGCCAGCAGCCCAGGAGGCTTTGATGAGCAGTTCTTC. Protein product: CASSPGGFDEQFF.